These T cell receptor beta chains were read from a single sample in a study of T cells after yellow fever vaccination. TCRdb processed the 5' RACE reads anew with MiXCR; each CDR3 protein has one entry. The data contain a few hundred thousand distinct CDR3 sequences, 10% to 15% of them seen just once; the ten biggest clones take up roughly 0.5%. Sequences were derived from CD4+ T cells sorted from PBMCs, sampled 45 days after the yellow fever booster vaccination. These receptors were obtained from a man aged 30 to 45 who received the YFV17D yellow fever vaccine. CDR3s include the opening cysteine and the closing phenylalanine or tryptophan. Each record gives: J gene, V gene, D gene, clone size, CDR3 protein, CDR3 DNA. A D gene is named only where the DNA matches it firmly. Clone size is stated in some rows and not others, as once, few, many or a class when expanded.

>TRBJ2-3|TRBV5-1|TRBD1|NA
CASSLVQGASDTQYF
TGCGCCAGCAGCTTGGTACAGGGGGCATCGGATACGCAGTATTTT
>TRBJ2-7|TRBV28|NA|NA
CASSFASDSYEQYF
TGTGCCAGCAGTTTCGCCTCGGACAGCTACGAGCAGTACTTC
>TRBJ2-1|TRBV12-3/TRBV12-4|TRBD2|few
CASSFFGGSNEQFF
TGTGCCAGCAGTTTCTTCGGGGGGTCAAATGAGCAGTTCTTC
>TRBJ2-3|TRBV4-3|TRBD2|few
CASSHRSGATDTQYF
TGCGCCAGCAGCCACCGAAGCGGGGCCACAGATACGCAGTATTTT
>TRBJ2-1|TRBV28|TRBD1|NA
CASSLPGQGSIF
TGTGCCAGCAGTTTACCGGGACAGGGATCCATCTTC
>TRBJ2-1|TRBV5-1|NA|NA
CASSLVGQSEYNEQFF
TGCGCCAGCAGCTTGGTCGGACAAAGCGAATACAATGAGCAGTTCTTC
>TRBJ2-5|TRBV27|NA|few
CASSLGAGSSQETQYF
TGTGCCAGCAGTTTAGGTGCAGGGTCGTCCCAAGAGACCCAGTACTTC
>TRBJ2-1|TRBV18|TRBD1|many
CASDRQGNEQFF
TGTGCCAGCGACCGACAGGGCAATGAGCAGTTCTTC
>TRBJ2-7|TRBV7-9|TRBD2|NA
CASSLAISSGRYEQYF
TGTGCCAGCAGCTTAGCCATCAGTAGCGGGAGATACGAGCAGTACTTC
>TRBJ2-5|TRBV6-5|TRBD2|few
CASSYSASGRAETQYF
TGTGCCAGCAGTTACTCGGCTAGCGGGAGGGCAGAGACCCAGTACTTC
>TRBJ2-1|TRBV7-8|NA|many
CASSLLSKEQFF
TGTGCCAGCAGCTTATTGTCCAAGGAGCAGTTCTTC
>TRBJ1-1|TRBV19|NA|few
CAAQGSPYTEAFF
TGTGCCGCCCAGGGTTCACCCTACACTGAAGCTTTCTTT
>TRBJ2-3|TRBV20-1|TRBD1|few
CSAGIGTGNSDTQYF
TGCAGTGCTGGGATTGGGACAGGGAATTCAGATACGCAGTATTTT
>TRBJ1-2|TRBV20-1|NA|many
CSAREGSLYTF
TGCAGTGCTAGAGAAGGCAGCCTCTACACCTTC
>TRBJ2-2|TRBV7-9|NA|many
CASSLESFDTGELFF
TGTGCCAGCAGCTTAGAATCTTTTGACACCGGGGAGCTGTTTTTT
>TRBJ2-3|TRBV20-1|TRBD2|NA
CSARGLAGEAPDTQYF
TGCAGTGCTAGGGGACTAGCGGGAGAAGCGCCAGATACGCAGTATTTT
>TRBJ2-5|TRBV7-9|NA|few
CASSLVGGRQETQYF
TGTGCCAGCAGCTTAGTAGGGGGAAGACAAGAGACCCAGTACTTC
>TRBJ1-1|TRBV7-8|NA|many
CASSFAGTEAFF
TGTGCCAGCAGCTTCGCAGGTACTGAAGCTTTCTTT
>TRBJ2-3|TRBV28|TRBD2|NA
CASSLSLAGDLHASDTQYF
TGTGCCAGCAGTTTATCACTAGCGGGAGACCTACACGCCTCAGATACGCAGTATTTT
>TRBJ2-7|TRBV7-2|TRBD2|NA
CASSFGLEGSYEQYF
TGTGCCAGCAGCTTCGGACTAGAAGGATCCTACGAGCAGTACTTC
>TRBJ2-3|TRBV7-2|NA|NA
CASSPTGNTGDTQYF
TGTGCCAGCAGCCCGACAGGCAACACAGGAGATACGCAGTATTTT
>TRBJ2-3|TRBV20-1|TRBD1|many
CSARYRQGDTQYF
TGCAGTGCGCGGTACAGACAGGGAGATACGCAGTATTTT
>TRBJ2-1|TRBV9|NA|NA
CASRGDADEQFF
TGTGCCAGCAGGGGCGATGCCGATGAGCAGTTCTTC
>TRBJ2-1|TRBV20-1|NA|few
CSARDGERVNEQFF
TGCAGTGCCAGAGACGGGGAAAGGGTCAATGAGCAGTTCTTC
>TRBJ1-3|TRBV6-5|NA|many
CASSYSGTAASGNTIYF
TGTGCCAGCAGTTACTCGGGGACCGCCGCCTCTGGAAACACCATATATTTT
>TRBJ1-1|TRBV20-1|NA|NA
CSARPGGGGTEAFF
TGCAGTGCTAGGCCCGGAGGGGGGGGCACTGAAGCTTTCTTT
>TRBJ2-5|TRBV7-2|NA|NA
CASSFTARETQYF
TGTGCCAGCAGCTTTACGGCGAGAGAGACCCAGTACTTC